A single sample is the source of the 9 T cell receptor beta chains below, sequenced in a study of blood T cells in healthy people across ages. Together with a sample-barcoded 5' primer, a J-beta primer mix was included in a second PCR lasting about 7 to 11 cycles. Each CDR3 protein is one row after TCRdb ran MiXCR on the 5' RACE reads. This table holds approximately 400,000 distinct CDR3 sequences, roughly half found once. Input material: blood. These receptors all stem from a man aged 60-69 years in good health.

The rearrangement uses TRBV2 and TRBJ2-7, with D hard to call. V was trimmed by 8 bases and J by 0 bases, leaving 11 bases between them. Germline V lookup: CDR1 SNHLY, CDR2 FYNNEI. This CDR3 is built from 13 residues. The CDR3 here is CASAATLSYEQYF. The CDR3 nucleotides are TGTGCCAGCGCGGCGACCCTCTCCTACGAGCAGTACTTC.

This clonotype occurred a few times. This chain connects TRBV7-2 to TRBJ2-1; D unresolved. CDR3 length: 11 amino acids. Per the germline V gene, CDR1 is SGHTA and CDR2 is FQGNSA. V gave up 5 bases and J gave up 8 bases, with 7 bases separating them. The CDR3 nucleotides read TGTGCCAGCAGCAGGGTAGATGAGCAGTTCTTC. Amino acid sequence: CASSRVDEQFF.

This chain connects TRBV2 to TRBJ2-7; 10 bases are a match to TRBD2. CDR3 length equals 18 residues. CDR1 is SNHLY, CDR2 FYNNEI, per germline. V was clipped by 4 bases and J by 2 bases; unmatched bases: 14. The CDR3 is CASSAGQGDGLAAYEQYF. CDR3 nucleotide sequence: TGTGCCAGCAGTGCCGGACAGGGAGACGGACTAGCGGCCTACGAGCAGTACTTC.

This clonotype has only a few counts. This rearrangement joins TRBV27 to TRBJ2-3; TRBD2 matches 9 bases. J was trimmed by 8 bases and V by 3 bases; bases with no gene match: 6. Per germline, CDR1 MNHEY and CDR2 SMNVEV (reference sequence). The CDR3 length is 14 residues. Here the CDR3 reads CASSFRREGVTQYF. The CDR3 bases are TGTGCCAGCAGTTTCCGGCGGGAGGGTGTTACGCAGTATTTT.

The chain employs TRBV7-9 and TRBJ1-6; unclear D gene. Trimming took 5 bases from V and 5 from J, leaving 13 bases between them. This CDR3 spans 15 amino acids. Per germline, CDR1 SEHNR and CDR2 FQNEAQ (reference sequence). The CDR3 sequence: CASSPKETNNSPLHF. The CDR3 nucleotides read TGTGCCAGCAGCCCCAAGGAGACCAATAATTCACCCCTCCACTTT.

The V gene is TRBV5-1, the J gene TRBJ2-1, with D perhaps matching TRBD2 (6 bases). Germline loops: CDR1 SGHRS, CDR2 YFSETQ. V was cut by 4 bases and J by 13 bases, with 27 bases left in between. This CDR3 spans 16 amino acids. The CDR3: CASSDGTPPGKETQFF. CDR3 sequence (DNA): TGCGCCAGCAGCGACGGGACTCCCCCCGGAAAAGAGACCCAGTTCTTC.

The V gene is TRBV20-1, the J gene TRBJ2-5; weak D call: TRBD1 (5 bases). Trimming took off 3 bases at V and 0 bases at J, with 8 bases between the two ends. CDR3 length equals 13 residues. Germline CDR1 DFQATT, CDR2 SNEGSKA (reference sequence). CDR3 bases: TGCAGTGCTAGTTGGACAAACCAAGAGACCCAGTACTTC. Protein product: CSASWTNQETQYF.

This chain connects TRBV12-5 to TRBJ2-2, with TRBD2 matching over 7 bases. The junction had 2 bases not matched to a gene; V was cut back by 0 bases and J by 4 bases. This CDR3 is built from 15 residues. CDR1 is LGHNT, CDR2 FRNRAP, per germline. The CDR3 is CASGLVGGSTGELFF. In DNA, the CDR3 is TGTGCTAGTGGTTTGGTGGGGGGGAGCACCGGGGAGCTGTTTTTT.

The chain links TRBV20-1 to TRBJ2-5, with TRBD1 as a possible D gene (5 bases). The J call may be incorrect, as the DNA end agrees better with TRBJ2-7. The CDR3 is made up of 13 amino acids. Germline CDR1 reads DFQATT; CDR2 reads SNEGSKA (reference sequence). The CDR3 sequence is CSARGSGKVEQYF. The CDR3 DNA reads TGCAGTGCTAGAGGGTCAGGGAAGGTCGAGCAGTACTTC.